The 25 T cell receptor beta chains given below trace back to one sample, sequenced in a study of prognosis after radiotherapy for stage I lung cancer. TCR beta CDR3 amplification from genomic DNA was performed by two-round multiplex PCR. Amplification in first-round PCR relied on primers specific to each TRBV and TRBJ gene. TCRdb re-derived calls from the multiplex PCR reads in MiXCR, one entry per CDR3 protein. The data show some 60,000 distinct CDR3 sequences, with around a quarter seen just once and less than 8% held by the top ten. Sequenced here: PBMCs, sampled before or after stereotactic body radiation therapy (not recorded which). The receptors come from a donor aged 50 or older with non-small cell lung cancer.

On this clonotype itself: A much larger clone lies one base from this, so it may be a read error. The J gene is TRBJ2-7, the V gene TRBV7-2; perhaps TRBD1 as D (6 bases). Germline CDR1 SGHTA, CDR2 FQGNSA. The CDR3 consists of 14 residues. The chain's CDR3 is CASSPPDSSCEQYF. CDR3 in DNA: TGTGCCAGCAGCCCGCCGGACAGCTCCTGCGAGCAGTACTTC.

This clonotype has at least ten counts. The V and J genes are TRBV10-2 and TRBJ1-4; possible D gene TRBD1, 5 bases. The germline CDR1 and CDR2 sequences are WSHSY and SAAADI. V was trimmed by 4 bases and J by 2 bases, leaving 5 bases between them. The CDR3 is 13 amino acids. CDR3 protein: CASSGGTNEKLFF. The CDR3 DNA follows: TGCGCCAGCAGTGGGGGGACTAATGAAAAACTGTTTTTT.

Concerning this clonotype: This likely came from a read error, as a far larger clone is one base away. The chain joins TRBV6-4 to TRBJ2-7; perhaps TRBD1 as D (6 bases). CDR3 length: 13 amino acids. The V gene's germline CDR1 is MRHNA and CDR2 SNTAGT. V lost 5 bases to trimming and J lost 5 bases, with 13 bases between them. CDR3 in amino acids: CASSTTGLDEQYF. In DNA form, the CDR3 reads TGTGCCAGCAGTACTACAGGGTTGGACGAGCAGTACTTC.

This clonotype was seen a single time. A far larger clone is one nucleotide away, so this likely arose from a read error. The chain links TRBV6-6 to TRBJ1-1; a possible D gene is TRBD1 (5 bases). Germline assignment: CDR1 MNHNY and CDR2 SVGAGI (reference sequence). This CDR3 contains 14 residues. Here the CDR3 DNA reads TGTGCCAGCATTTACTCGATGGCGGGACCTGAAGCTTTCTTT. Protein sequence: CASIYSMAGPEAFF.

This clonotype was counted ten times or more. The chain has TRBV12-3 or TRBV12-4 and TRBJ2-5; 7 bases match TRBD2. V was clipped by 0 bases and J by 5 bases; unmatched bases: 6. CDR3 length equals 15 residues. The CDR3 is CASSLARLAGETQYF. The CDR3 DNA follows: TGTGCCAGCAGTTTAGCTCGCTTAGCGGGTGAGACCCAGTACTTC.

On this clonotype: Being one base from a much bigger clone, this may be a read error. The chain recombines TRBV18 with TRBJ2-5, with D possibly being TRBD2 (5 bases). The CDR3 runs to 15 residues. Germline V lookup: CDR1 KGHSH, CDR2 LQKENI. Trimming cost V 4 bases and J 7 bases, with 19 bases left between them. This CDR3 reads CASSLHDYPRSTQYF. The CDR3 nucleotides are TGTGCCAGCTCACTGCATGACTACCCCAGGTCGACCCAGTACTTC.

This clonotype was seen a few times. Since a far larger clone is one base different, this is likely a read error. Likely a read error: the CDR3 ends without its conserved phenylalanine or tryptophan. The chain uses TRBV6-5 and TRBJ2-1, with TRBD2 matching 7 bases. Trimming cost V 1 base and J 8 bases; bases outside gene matches: 8. The CDR3 is 15 amino acids. Germline V gives CDR1 MNHEY, CDR2 SVGAGI. The CDR3 loop is CASSYLNGGRDEQFI. CDR3 bases: TGTGCCAGCAGTTACTTGAACGGGGGGAGAGATGAGCAGTTCATC.

In this sample, this clonotype turned up many times. J is TRBJ1-2 and V is TRBV2; 7 nucleotides match TRBD1. The CDR3 is 16 residues long. V lost 7 bases to trimming and J lost 5 bases; unmatched junction nucleotides: 16. CDR1 is SNHLY, CDR2 FYNNEI, per germline. The CDR3 sequence: CASNFRSDREEYGYTF. The CDR3 DNA reads TGTGCCAGCAACTTCCGATCAGACAGGGAAGAATATGGCTACACCTTC. The whole variable domain, remainder taken from reference TRBV2 and TRBJ1-2, is EPEVTQTPSHQVTQMGQEVILRCVPISNHLYFYWYRQILGQKVEFLVSFYNNEISEKSEIFDDQFSVERPDGSNFTLKIRSTKLEDSAMYFCASNFRSDREEYGYTFGSGTRLTVV.

The rearrangement joins TRBV6-1 to TRBJ2-7, with D tentatively TRBD1 (6 bases). V was cut by 8 bases and J by 6 bases, with 14 bases left in between. This CDR3 has 12 amino acids. Looked up from germline, CDR1 is MNHNS and CDR2 is SASEGT. The CDR3 nucleotides read TGTGCCAGCCGGGACATTGTCGGCGAGCAGTACTTC. Protein: CASRDIVGEQYF.

V usage is TRBV6-5 and J usage is TRBJ2-6; D gene ambiguous. Germline V CDR1 and CDR2: MNHEY, SVGAGI. The CDR3 runs to 16 residues. The ends were cut back, 3 bases at V and 7 bases at J, with 16 bases in the middle. The CDR3 here is CASSYPPALGANVLTF. The DNA for the CDR3 is TGTGCCAGCAGTTATCCTCCTGCGCTTGGTGCCAACGTCCTGACTTTC.

This clonotype was detected only a few times. A far more abundant clone sits one base away, making this likely a read error. The chain is built from TRBV6-2 or TRBV6-3 and TRBJ1-2, with D perhaps TRBD1 (5 bases). CDR1 is MNHEY and CDR2 is SVGEGT in the germline V gene. This CDR3 spans 14 amino acids. In DNA, the CDR3 is TGTGCCAGCAGTCCTCCGACAGATAACCATGGCTACACCTTC. Its protein is CASSPPTDNHGYTF.

This clonotype was detected many times. This chain uses TRBV30 with TRBJ1-3; D gene ambiguous. The CDR3 runs 13 residues. Germline V gives CDR1 GTSNPN, CDR2 SVGIG (reference sequence). The V end was cut by 7 bases, the J end by 0 bases, with 10 bases between. The CDR3 nucleotides read TGTGCCTCTTCGACGAGCTCTGGAAACACCATATATTTT. Its protein is CASSTSSGNTIYF.

This clonotype was recorded many times. The chain has TRBV7-9 and TRBJ2-7, with D possibly being TRBD1 (6 bases). Germline V gene sequence: CDR1 SEHNR, CDR2 FQNEAQ (reference sequence). V lost 5 bases to trimming and J lost 6 bases, with 14 bases between them. CDR3 length: 13 amino acids. CDR3 protein: CASSRRQEAEQYF. The CDR3 DNA reads as TGTGCCAGCAGCCGGAGACAGGAGGCCGAGCAGTACTTC.

With regard to this clonotype: This clone may be a read error of a much larger clone one base away. The V and J genes are TRBV7-2 and TRBJ2-7; TRBD1 is a possible D gene (7 bases). The germline V and J ends were trimmed by 3 bases and 6 bases, with 24 bases remaining between them. There are 17 residues in the CDR3. CDR1 and CDR2 from the germline V gene are SGHTA and FQGNSA. CDR3 region: CASSFLQGRTLTGEQYF. Here the CDR3 DNA reads TGTGCCAGCAGCTTTCTACAGGGGAGGACCCTAACGGGCGAGCAGTACTTC.

J is TRBJ2-1 and V is TRBV7-2; D is possibly TRBD2 (5 bases). CDR1 is SGHTA, CDR2 FQGNSA, per germline. V lost 1 base and J 4 bases, leaving 14 bases between the germline ends. There are 16 residues in the CDR3. CDR3 sequence: CASSLDLEGSYNEQFF. CDR3 nucleotide sequence: TGTGCCAGCAGCTTAGACCTAGAGGGCTCATACAATGAGCAGTTCTTC.

Comment on this clonotype: This likely came from a read error, as a far larger clone is one base away. The chain carries TRBV6-4 and TRBJ2-7; possibly TRBD1 or TRBD2 for D (6 bases each). V lost 7 bases and J 10 bases, leaving 23 bases between the germline ends. The germline CDR1 and CDR2 sequences are MRHNA and SNTAGT. CDR3 length: 14 amino acids. The CDR3 DNA reads TGTGCCAGCACCATCCCGGGGGCCCTACGCGATCAGTACTTC. Amino acid sequence: CASTIPGALRDQYF.

This clonotype is medium-sized in the sample. This chain joins TRBV6-1 and TRBJ2-1, with D possibly being TRBD2 (6 bases). V shed 6 bases and J shed 9 bases, with 15 bases lying between them. CDR1 is MNHNS and CDR2 is SASEGT in the germline V gene. The CDR3 runs to 13 residues. CDR3 region: CASREGVAGEQFF. As DNA, the CDR3 is TGTGCCAGCAGGGAGGGAGTCGCCGGTGAGCAGTTCTTC.

This clonotype was found many times. The chain joins TRBV20-1 to TRBJ2-7; perhaps TRBD2 as D (6 bases). V was cut by 0 bases and J by 0 bases, with 9 bases left in between. The CDR3 totals 14 residues. Germline loops: CDR1 DFQATT, CDR2 SNEGSKA (reference sequence). The CDR3 DNA reads as TGCAGTGCTAGAGATGGAGGGAGCTCCTACGAGCAGTACTTC. It translates to CSARDGGSSYEQYF.

Concerning this clonotype: A far more abundant clone sits one base away, making this likely a read error. The V call is TRBV12-3 or TRBV12-4, the J call TRBJ2-5; 8 positions match TRBD1. The DNA end is a closer match to TRBJ2-1, so the J assignment may be wrong. This CDR3 region has 14 residues. CDR3 protein: CASSLWTGQEEQFF. CDR3 sequence (DNA): TGTGCCAGCAGTCTATGGACAGGGCAAGAAGAGCAGTTCTTC.

The chain carries TRBV20-1 and TRBJ1-1; possibly TRBD1 for D (5 bases). The V gene's germline CDR1 is DFQATT and CDR2 SNEGSKA (reference sequence). The V and J ends lost 6 bases and 13 bases respectively, with 24 bases between them. CDR3 length: 13 residues. In nucleotides, the CDR3 is TGCAGTGCACCAGGGTTCATGAACACTGAAAATTTCTTT. Its protein product is CSAPGFMNTENFF.

Ten or more counts support this clonotype. V gene TRBV4-1 combines with J gene TRBJ2-7; 7 nucleotides line up with TRBD2. The CDR3 consists of 15 residues. The germline gives CDR1 MGHRA, CDR2 YSYEKL. V shed 3 bases and J 3 bases; nucleotides not matched to a gene: 8. CDR3 sequence: CASSHSFPSGYEQYF. The CDR3 coding sequence is TGCGCCAGCAGCCATAGTTTCCCTAGCGGCTACGAGCAGTACTTC.

Ten or more counts support this clonotype. The chain links TRBV19 to TRBJ1-3; tentatively, D is TRBD1 (6 bases). Trimming took 5 bases from V and 0 from J, leaving 11 bases between them. The CDR3 loop spans 15 amino acids. Germline V lookup: CDR1 LNHDA, CDR2 SQIVND (reference sequence). The CDR3 protein is CASSSGRGSGNTIYF. CDR3 coding DNA: TGTGCCAGTAGTTCCGGCAGGGGCTCTGGAAACACCATATATTTT.

This clonotype was counted many times. V is TRBV29-1 and J is TRBJ1-2, with TRBD1 identical over 9 bases. V dropped 8 bases and J dropped 7; count of bases not matched to a gene: 17. The CDR3 runs to 15 residues. Germline CDR1 is SQVTM and CDR2 is ANQGSEA. In nucleotides, the CDR3 is TGCAGCACGTGGACAGGGGACCGCACCTTGGGTGGCTACACCTTC. Residues: CSTWTGDRTLGGYTF.

This clonotype showed up many times. The V call is TRBV6-1, the J call TRBJ1-1; 7 nucleotides line up with TRBD1. The CDR3 is 14 amino acids. Germline CDR1 is MNHNS and CDR2 is SASEGT. Trimming cost V 5 bases and J 1 base; bases outside gene matches: 4. The CDR3 region is CASSREGANTEAFF. CDR3 in DNA: TGTGCCAGCAGTAGGGAGGGGGCGAACACTGAAGCTTTCTTT.

This clonotype was detected many times. The V call is TRBV6-1, the J call TRBJ2-1; the D call may be TRBD1 or TRBD2 (6 bases each). Germline V gene data show CDR1 as MNHNS and CDR2 as SASEGT. Trimming left V 7 bases short and J 2 bases short, with 15 bases between. The CDR3 length is 15 residues. The CDR3: CASTELRGAYNEQFF. The DNA for the CDR3 is TGTGCCAGCACCGAACTAAGGGGGGCCTACAATGAGCAGTTCTTC.